Listed below are T cell receptor beta chains from one sample, sequenced in a study of technical replicates of blood from a handful of donors. Assay used: immunoSEQ multiplex PCR; TCRdb lists only in-frame clones, some missing. The sample shows some 87,000 clones, around 90% of them seen only once. Material for sequencing was T cells isolated from PBMCs. The source of these receptors is a human donor in good health. Each CDR3 is given with its conserved first and last residue. The D gene is left open where the match is weak. A clone size is listed for some rows: how often the clone was seen (once, few, many), or a class if it is expanded.

v_gene	abundance	j_gene	d_gene	CDR3nt	CDR3aa
TRBV11-2	-	TRBJ1-1	-	TGTGCCAGCAGCTTAGATGGGGGGAGCACTGAAGCTTTCTTT	CASSLDGGSTEAFF
TRBV4-2	-	TRBJ2-7	-	TGTGCCAGCAGCCAAGGCATCGGCCAAGGAGGGTCCGGGGACGAGCAGTACTTC	CASSQGIGQGGSGDEQYF
TRBV7-2	-	TRBJ1-5	-	TGTGCCAGCAGCTTAGGAGGGGGATATCAGCCCCAGCATTTT	CASSLGGGYQPQHF
TRBV28	-	TRBJ1-3	-	TGTGCCAGCAGTTTACCGGCAGGGGTCGGAAACACCATATATTTT	CASSLPAGVGNTIYF
TRBV28	-	TRBJ2-7	TRBD2	TGTGCCAGCAGTTTCGCGGGCGCGACTAGCGGGAGGGCCAAAAGGGGGAAGAGCGACGAGCAGTACTTC	CASSFAGATSGRAKRGKSDEQYF
TRBV28	-	TRBJ1-1	TRBD1	TGTGCCGGAAAAGGGGGCGGTGAAGCTTTCTTT	CAGKGGGEAFF
TRBV14	-	TRBJ1-4	-	TGTGCCAGCAGCCAAGACCCGTGGGCGTCTAATGAAAAACTGTTTTTT	CASSQDPWASNEKLFF
TRBV4-2	-	TRBJ2-1	TRBD2	TGTGCCAGCAGCCAAGATTTGGCTAGCGGGAGCGATGAGCAGTTCTTC	CASSQDLASGSDEQFF
TRBV19	-	TRBJ2-5	-	TGTGCCAGTAGTATGAACAGGATGGTCCCCGGGACCCAGTACTTC	CASSMNRMVPGTQYF
TRBV11-2	-	TRBJ2-2	TRBD2	TGTGCCAGCAAGCGGGGGGACACCGGGGAGCTGTTTTTT	CASKRGDTGELFF
TRBV5-5	-	TRBJ1-2	-	TGTGCCAGCAGCTTGGACCTGGGGAGGGCTGCTAACTATGGCTACACCTTC	CASSLDLGRAANYGYTF
TRBV19	-	TRBJ2-7	-	TGTGCCAGTAGTATTTTCGGGGACGAGCAGTACTTC	CASSIFGDEQYF
TRBV5-1	-	TRBJ2-2	-	TGCGCCAGCAGCTTGGGGGTGGGCCCGAACACCGGGGAGCTGTTTTTT	CASSLGVGPNTGELFF
TRBV28	once	TRBJ1-5	-	TGTGCCAGCAGTTTCGGACAGTACAATCAGCCCCAGCATTTT	CASSFGQYNQPQHF
TRBV2	-	TRBJ1-4	TRBD1	TGTGCCAGCATGGATGGACAGGGGAGTGAAAAACTGTTTTTT	CASMDGQGSEKLFF
TRBV2	-	TRBJ1-5	TRBD1	TGTGCCAGCAGTGACGAGGCAGGGGGGATTCAGCCCCAGCATTTT	CASSDEAGGIQPQHF
TRBV7-9	-	TRBJ2-2	-	TGTGCCAGCAGCCAAGGAGCCGGGGAGCTGTTTTTT	CASSQGAGELFF
TRBV7-9	-	TRBJ1-1	TRBD1	TGTGCCAGCAGCCCCTTGGGGACAGTGAACACTGAAGCTTTCTTT	CASSPLGTVNTEAFF
TRBV29-1	-	TRBJ2-1	-	TGCAGCGTTGCCCGGGATCTATACAATGAGCAGTTCTTC	CSVARDLYNEQFF
TRBV18	-	TRBJ1-2	-	TGTGCCAGTGATGCAGCTAACTATGGCTACACCTTC	CASDAANYGYTF
TRBV19	-	TRBJ1-5	-	TGTGCCAGTAGTATAGAGGGGGCTAGGCAGCCCCAGCATTTT	CASSIEGARQPQHF
TRBV6-5	-	TRBJ2-3	-	TGTGCCAGCAAGGATGTCGGGAGCGCTGATACGCAGTATTTT	CASKDVGSADTQYF
TRBV5-1	-	TRBJ2-1	TRBD2	TGCGCCAGCAGCTTGACTAGCGGGGCTGGGAATGAGCAGTTCTTC	CASSLTSGAGNEQFF
TRBV6-5	once	TRBJ2-7	TRBD2	TGTGCCAGCAGCCGCAAGCGGGAATCCCACGAGCAGTACTTC	CASSRKRESHEQYF
TRBV9	-	TRBJ2-1	-	TGTGCCAGCAGCGGGGCTAGCGCCTCCTACAATGAGCAGTTCTTC	CASSGASASYNEQFF
TRBV7-2	-	TRBJ2-7	TRBD1	TGTGCCAGCAGCCTCCGGGACAGGGACGAGCAGTACTTC	CASSLRDRDEQYF
TRBV29-1	-	TRBJ2-3	TRBD1	TGCAGCGTTGACAGGGGGCGTGGAGATACGCAGTATTTT	CSVDRGRGDTQYF
TRBV5-1	-	TRBJ1-1	-	TGCGCCAGCAACTCGGGGGGGTTGAGGACTGAAGCTTTCTTT	CASNSGGLRTEAFF
TRBV28	-	TRBJ2-7	TRBD2	TGTGCCAGCAGCGAGGCGGGAGGAGGATACGAGCAGTACTTC	CASSEAGGGYEQYF
TRBV11-2	-	TRBJ2-3	TRBD2	TGTGCCAGCAGCGGAGGACTAGCGGGAGCAGATACGCAGTATTTT	CASSGGLAGADTQYF
TRBV21-1	-	TRBJ2-7	-	TGTGCCAGCAGCAAGGACAGGGTCTACGAGCAGTACTTC	CASSKDRVYEQYF
TRBV27	-	TRBJ1-5	-	TGTGCCAGCAGTTATGGGGGGTCCAATCAGCCCCAGCATTTT	CASSYGGSNQPQHF
TRBV7-7	-	TRBJ2-3	TRBD2	TGTGCCAGCAGCTTAGTGGCTAGCGGGAGCCCAGATACGCAGTATTTT	CASSLVASGSPDTQYF
TRBV19	-	TRBJ1-1	-	TGTGCCAGTCGAGCGGGAACTGAAGCTTTCTTT	CASRAGTEAFF
TRBV6-1	few	TRBJ1-2	TRBD1	TGTGCCAGCAGTGAATCGGACAGGGGGCCCTATGGCTACACCTTC	CASSESDRGPYGYTF
TRBV18	-	TRBJ2-1	TRBD1	TGTGCCAGCTCACCATTGGGGGAGACAGGGGTTACCAATGAGCAGTTCTTC	CASSPLGETGVTNEQFF
TRBV7-2	-	TRBJ2-1	-	TGTGCCAGCAGCGTCGAGCGCCGCGATGAGCAGTTCTTC	CASSVERRDEQFF
TRBV9	-	TRBJ2-7	TRBD1	TGTGCCAGCAGCGTAGAAGGGACAGCCAGCTACGAGCAGTACTTC	CASSVEGTASYEQYF
TRBV6-5	-	TRBJ1-2	-	TGTGCCAGCAGTTACTCGAAACTCGCTGGCTACACCTTC	CASSYSKLAGYTF
TRBV28	-	TRBJ1-1	-	TGTGCCAGCGACAGGCCGCTCGCGAACACTGAAGCTTTCTTT	CASDRPLANTEAFF
TRBV27	-	TRBJ2-7	-	TGTGCCACTGCCCTGTCGGGATACAACTACGAGCAGTACTTC	CATALSGYNYEQYF
TRBV6-6	few	TRBJ1-2	TRBD1	TGTGCCAGCAGTTACTGGGCCGGACAGGTAGACCATGGCTACACCTTC	CASSYWAGQVDHGYTF
TRBV4-1	-	TRBJ2-1	TRBD2	TGCGCCAGCAGCCAGATCCAGCGGGAGGGGCATGAGCAGTTCTTC	CASSQIQREGHEQFF
TRBV11-2	-	TRBJ2-7	-	TGTGCCAGCAGCAGCTTTCCTACTGGCTACGAGCAGTACTTC	CASSSFPTGYEQYF